Listed below are T cell receptor beta chains from one sample, sequenced in a study of Ad26.COV2.S vaccination and SARS-CoV-2 variants. The assay was immunoSEQ multiplex PCR, and TCRdb's table has in-frame clones only and misses some. The repertoire includes roughly 510,000 clones, around 85% of them detected once, and around 13% sits in the top ten. The sample in question was peripheral blood, obtained in a trial of Ad26.COV2.S vaccine versus placebo. These receptors originate from a person between 18 and 65 years old who received the Ad26.COV2.S COVID-19 vaccine or a placebo. CDR3s include the opening cysteine and the closing phenylalanine or tryptophan.

cdr3_aa: CATAVGHRQPYEQYF
v_call: TRBV27
j_call: TRBJ2-7

cdr3_aa: CASRTTGTSDTGELFF
v_call: TRBV13
j_call: TRBJ2-2

cdr3_aa: CASSLGGTVVAEAFF
v_call: TRBV5-4
j_call: TRBJ1-1

cdr3_aa: CASSLGQNKATNEKLFF
v_call: TRBV7-6
j_call: TRBJ1-4

cdr3_aa: CASETGESRPQHF
v_call: TRBV19
j_call: TRBJ1-5

cdr3_aa: CASSLSVRGTGTEEQFF
v_call: TRBV28
j_call: TRBJ2-1

cdr3_aa: CAWNPGPYQETQYF
v_call: TRBV30
j_call: TRBJ2-5

cdr3_aa: CASSQDQGADYGYTF
v_call: TRBV4-2
j_call: TRBJ1-2

cdr3_aa: CASSLALGLATDTQYF
v_call: TRBV5-1
j_call: TRBJ2-3

cdr3_aa: CASSFKTDAEQYF
v_call: TRBV25-1
j_call: TRBJ2-7

cdr3_aa: CASSLSRSRSTDTQYF
v_call: TRBV11-1
j_call: TRBJ2-3

cdr3_aa: CASSERLFGELFF
v_call: TRBV6-1
j_call: TRBJ2-2

cdr3_aa: CASSQGDYSAEQYF
v_call: TRBV4-2
j_call: TRBJ2-7

cdr3_aa: CASSQEGDVGAPYEQYF
v_call: TRBV4-2
j_call: TRBJ2-7

cdr3_aa: CASSFSGSSTDTQYF
v_call: TRBV5-1
j_call: TRBJ2-3

cdr3_aa: CASSLVFSGYEQYF
v_call: TRBV7-2
j_call: TRBJ2-7

cdr3_aa: CASSKGSSGANVLTF
v_call: TRBV19
j_call: TRBJ2-6